These 28 T cell receptor beta chains originate from one sample sequenced in a study of blood T cell repertoires in COVID-19. Measured with immunoSEQ multiplex PCR; TCRdb has only the in-frame clones, and not every one. The sample yields roughly 87,000 clones, roughly 86% seen once. Material: peripheral blood. These receptors all come from a human donor in a cohort sampled during active COVID-19.

The gene calls are TRBV30 and TRBJ2-2; D is ambiguous. Germline V lookup: CDR1 GTSNPN, CDR2 SVGIG (reference sequence). The CDR3 runs 13 residues. Trimming cost V 1 base and J 0 bases, with 3 bases left between them. In DNA, the CDR3 is TGTGCCTGGAGTGCTGCGAACACCGGGGAGCTGTTTTTT. It is translated as CAWSAANTGELFF.

V and J are TRBV7-2 and TRBJ1-5; weak D call: TRBD1 (5 bases). The CDR3 totals 14 residues. V was pared by 2 bases and J by 3 bases, with 8 bases between. Germline-derived CDR1 and CDR2 are SGHTA and FQGNSA. This chain's CDR3 is CASSLPGYNQPQHF. The CDR3 DNA follows: TGTGCCAGCAGCTTACCAGGGTACAATCAGCCCCAGCATTTT.

The V call is TRBV12-3 or TRBV12-4, the J call TRBJ2-7; maybe TRBD2 (6 bases). CDR3 size: 12 residues. The ends were cut back, 1 base at V and 6 bases at J, with 7 bases in the middle. The CDR3, as DNA: TGTGCCAGCAGTTTAGAGGGAGGCGAGCAGTACTTC. It specifies CASSLEGGEQYF.

This chain links TRBV5-4 with TRBJ2-3; TRBD2 agrees at 12 bases. The germline V gene encodes CDR1 SGHNT and CDR2 YYREEE (reference sequence). The CDR3 is 16 residues long. V dropped 4 bases and J dropped 4; count of bases not matched to a gene: 7. This CDR3 reads CASSPKTSGSSDTQYF. In nucleotides, the CDR3 is TGTGCCAGCAGCCCGAAGACTAGCGGGAGCTCAGATACGCAGTATTTT.

The chain joins TRBV9 to TRBJ1-6, with a weak D call TRBD1 (6 bases). Germline values: CDR1 SGDLS, CDR2 YYNGEE. This CDR3 spans 15 amino acids. V was cut by 4 bases and J by 11 bases, with 19 bases left in between. The CDR3 region is CASSPRGDKGAPLHF. As DNA, the CDR3 is TGTGCCAGCAGCCCGCGGGGGGACAAGGGAGCACCCCTCCACTTT.

This chain uses TRBV7-7 with TRBJ2-1, with 13 bases identical to TRBD2. V shed 1 base and J 3 bases; nucleotides not matched to a gene: 9. Germline V gene data show CDR1 as SSHAT and CDR2 as FNYEAQ (reference sequence). CDR3 length equals 19 residues. The CDR3 DNA reads as TGTGCCAGCAGCTTAGGGTGGACTAGCGGGAGAGGGGGCTACAATGAGCAGTTCTTC. It encodes CASSLGWTSGRGGYNEQFF.

Comment on this clone: Sequence at one end of the junction differs from germline and may be a read error. The chain combines TRBV5-1 with TRBJ1-5, with D tentatively TRBD1 (6 bases). Germline V gene sequence: CDR1 SGHRS, CDR2 YFSETQ. This CDR3 is 15 amino acids long. The CDR3 coding sequence is TGCCCCAGCAGCTTGGGGGGGGGCGGCAATCAGCCCCAGCATTTT. Amino acid sequence: CPSSLGGGGNQPQHF.

There are a few counts of this clone. This chain joins TRBV19 and TRBJ2-5; weak D call: TRBD1 (6 bases). Germline assignment: CDR1 LNHDA and CDR2 SQIVND (reference sequence). The CDR3 sequence is 13 residues long. V lost 6 bases, J lost 6 bases, and 14 bases lay in between. The CDR3 region is CASSQQGMQTQYF. The CDR3 bases are TGTGCCAGTAGCCAACAGGGTATGCAGACCCAGTACTTC.

V gene TRBV21-1 combines with J gene TRBJ2-1; the listed D gene, TRBD2, was not tested against the DNA. TRBV21-1 is a pseudogene. The CDR3 spans 17 residues. CDR3: CASSKEGKREGCNEQFF. The CDR3 DNA follows: TGTGCCAGCAGCAAAGAGGGGAAGCGGGAGGGCTGCAATGAGCAGTTCTTC.

This chain joins TRBV6-1 and TRBJ2-1; 7 nucleotides match TRBD1. In germline, CDR1 is MNHNS, CDR2 SASEGT. The length of the CDR3 is 16 residues. With V trimmed by 2 bases and J by 4 bases, 8 bases remained unmatched. The CDR3 DNA follows: TGTGCCAGCAGTGAACATGGGGACAGACCTTACAATGAGCAGTTCTTC. Its protein is CASSEHGDRPYNEQFF.

CDR3 nucleotide sequence: TGCGCCAGCAGCTTGGCCACGTGGGAGCGAAGGTCGGATACGCAGTATTTT. This encodes CASSLATWERRSDTQYF. J is TRBJ2-3 and V is TRBV5-1; possibly TRBD2 for D (5 bases). V was shortened by 0 bases and J by 6 bases, with 20 bases between the two germline ends. This CDR3 is built from 17 residues. Per the germline V gene, CDR1 is SGHRS and CDR2 is YFSETQ. Drawing the rest from reference TRBV5-1 and TRBJ2-3, the complete variable domain is KAGVTQTPRYLIKTRGQQVTLSCSPISGHRSVSWYQQTPGQGLQFLFEYFSETQRNKGNFPGRFSGRQFSNSRSEMNVSTLELGDSALYLCASSLATWERRSDTQYFGPGTRLTVL.

The chain carries TRBV20-1 and TRBJ2-4; D gene uncertain. Germline CDR1 DFQATT, CDR2 SNEGSKA (reference sequence). This CDR3 spans 15 amino acids. The ends were cut back, 3 bases at V and 1 base at J, with 13 bases in the middle. The CDR3 region has the DNA TGCAGTGCTAGTCCTTCGACTGGGGCCAAAAACATTCAGTACTTC. Amino acid sequence: CSASPSTGAKNIQYF.

The chain has TRBV28 and TRBJ2-7; the D gene is possibly TRBD1 (6 bases). The CDR3 spans 14 residues. V was trimmed by 6 bases and J by 0 bases, leaving 12 bases between them. CDR1 MDHEN and CDR2 SYDVKM come from the germline V gene. DNA of the CDR3: TGTGCCAGCAGGGGGGCGGGCCTCTCCTACGAGCAGTACTTC. Translating gives CASRGAGLSYEQYF.

In this sample, this clone turned up once. The V and J genes are TRBV11-3 and TRBJ2-3; 8 bases match TRBD1. CDR1 is SGHNT and CDR2 is YENEEA in the germline V gene. The CDR3 spans 15 residues. V lost 5 bases to trimming and J lost 6 bases; unmatched junction nucleotides: 10. The CDR3 region is CASSPGTGPLDTQYF. The DNA for the CDR3 is TGTGCCAGCAGCCCCGGGACAGGACCCTTGGATACGCAGTATTTT. Full variable domain (missing parts from reference TRBV11-3 and TRBJ2-3): EAGVVQSPRYKIIEKKQPVAFWCNPISGHNTLYWYLQNLGQGPELLIRYENEEAVDDSQLPKDRFSAERLKGVDSTLKIQPAELGDSAVYLCASSPGTGPLDTQYFGPGTRLTVL.

Worth noting for this clone: At one boundary the junction diverges from the germline segment, which might be a read error. V gene TRBV30 combines with J gene TRBJ1-2; tentatively, D is TRBD1 (6 bases). Per the germline V gene, CDR1 is GTSNPN and CDR2 is SVGIG (reference sequence). The CDR3 has 12 residues. The CDR3 DNA sequence: TGTGCCTGGGGTGTGGGGGACATAGGCTACACCTTC. Encoded protein: CAWGVGDIGYTF.

The V call is TRBV10-1, the J call TRBJ2-3, with D hard to call. CDR1 is WNHNN and CDR2 is SYGVQD in the germline V gene (reference sequence). Trimming removed 2 bases from V and 0 bases from J, with 18 bases in between. The CDR3 has 18 amino acids. Here the CDR3 reads CASSELGSLATSTDTQYF. For the CDR3, the DNA is TGCGCCAGCAGTGAGCTCGGGTCCCTTGCGACTAGCACAGATACGCAGTATTTT.

The CDR3 nucleotides are TGCGCCAGCAGCCCAGGGACAGGGATGGACACTGAAGCTTTCTTT. Its translation is CASSPGTGMDTEAFF. The rearrangement joins TRBV5-1 to TRBJ1-1; 9 nucleotides agree with TRBD1. The CDR3 has 15 amino acids. The V and J ends lost 4 bases and 3 bases, in that order; junction bases with no gene match: 7. Germline V gene sequence: CDR1 SGHRS, CDR2 YFSETQ.

This sequence joins TRBV7-3 and TRBJ2-2, with D uncertain. The CDR3 runs 15 residues. The V end was cut by 2 bases, the J end by 4 bases, with 11 bases between. Germline assignment: CDR1 SGHTA and CDR2 FQGTGA. The chain's CDR3 is CASSLLGLGTGELFF. In DNA, the CDR3 is TGTGCCAGCAGCTTACTAGGTCTAGGCACCGGGGAGCTGTTTTTT.

The V call is TRBV15, the J call TRBJ2-1; 10 nucleotides line up with TRBD1. Looked up from germline, CDR1 is LNHNV and CDR2 is YYDKDF (reference sequence). The CDR3 runs 12 residues. V trimming: 6 bases; J trimming: 10 bases; junction bases outside the gene matches: 3. CDR3 sequence (DNA): TGTGCCACCAGGGACAGGGGGTTGGAGCAGTTCTTC. Protein sequence: CATRDRGLEQFF.

The rearrangement uses TRBV9 and TRBJ1-1; tentatively, D is TRBD1 (6 bases). Germline assignment: CDR1 SGDLS and CDR2 YYNGEE. This CDR3 is built from 13 residues. Trimming took 2 bases from V and 4 from J, leaving 9 bases between them. CDR3 loop: CASSVGGRTEAFF. The CDR3 DNA sequence: TGTGCCAGCAGCGTGGGGGGGCGCACTGAAGCTTTCTTT.

The chain combines TRBV27 with TRBJ2-3; D possibly corresponds to TRBD2 (6 bases). The CDR3 is made up of 15 amino acids. Trimming left V 5 bases short and J 2 bases short, with 14 bases between. CDR1 MNHEY and CDR2 SMNVEV come from the germline V gene (reference sequence). In DNA, the CDR3 is TGTGCCAGCAGTGGGTCTAGCGTCCTCACAGATACGCAGTATTTT. Protein: CASSGSSVLTDTQYF.

The chain carries TRBV3-1 (or the pseudogene TRBV3-2) and TRBJ1-2, with D possibly matching TRBD1 (5 bases). From germline, CDR1 is LGHDT and CDR2 YNNKEL (reference sequence). The ends were cut back, 0 bases at V and 1 base at J, with 9 bases in the middle. The CDR3 has 15 amino acids. The DNA for the CDR3 is TGTGCCAGCAGCCAAGAGGACATCATTAACTATGGCTACACCTTC. Amino acid sequence: CASSQEDIINYGYTF.

The chain links TRBV19 to TRBJ1-5, with TRBD1 identical over 8 bases. The CDR3 covers 15 residues. Germline V gene lookup returns CDR1 LNHDA and CDR2 SQIVND (reference sequence). The ends lost 3 bases at V and 4 bases at J; junction bases unmatched: 5. The CDR3 DNA follows: TGTGCCAGTAGTATGACAGGGGCAGGAAATCAGCCCCAGCATTTT. Translation: CASSMTGAGNQPQHF.

This clone was picked up many times. This chain connects TRBV6-6 to TRBJ1-1; possibly TRBD1 for D (6 bases). CDR1 and CDR2 from the germline V gene are MNHNY and SVGAGI (reference sequence). With 10 bases removed from V and 0 bases from J, the gap between germline ends came to 18 bases. The CDR3 is 15 amino acids. CDR3 region: CATRGEEGMNTEAFF. Written as DNA, the CDR3 is TGTGCCACCAGGGGAGAGGAGGGGATGAACACTGAAGCTTTCTTT.

This rearrangement joins TRBV25-1 to TRBJ1-1; 8 bases line up with TRBD1. V shed 2 bases and J 3 bases; nucleotides not matched to a gene: 8. The CDR3 has 16 amino acids. Germline V gives CDR1 MGHDK, CDR2 SYGVNS. The CDR3 nucleotides read TGTGCCAGCAGTGAAAAGGGGCAGGGGGCAGACACTGAAGCTTTCTTT. Amino acids: CASSEKGQGADTEAFF.

In this sample, this clone turned up a few times. The rearrangement links TRBV11-2 to TRBJ2-5, with no clear D. The length of the CDR3 is 14 residues. Germline V gene sequence: CDR1 SGHAT, CDR2 FQNNGV. V was shortened by 1 base and J by 1 base, with 7 bases between the two germline ends. The CDR3 sequence is CASSLVPSQETQYF. In DNA form, the CDR3 reads TGTGCCAGCAGCTTAGTCCCTTCCCAAGAGACCCAGTACTTC.

The rearrangement joins TRBV2 to TRBJ2-1; 7 bases line up with TRBD2. Germline V gives CDR1 SNHLY, CDR2 FYNNEI. The CDR3 has 15 residues. The trim removed 6 bases at V and 5 bases at J, leaving 10 bases unmatched. The CDR3 here is CASRLSSGANNEQFF. The CDR3, as DNA: TGTGCCAGCAGATTATCTAGCGGAGCAAACAATGAGCAGTTCTTC.

The chain recombines TRBV2 with TRBJ2-3; the D gene is possibly TRBD1 (5 bases). CDR3 length equals 14 residues. CDR1 and CDR2 from the germline V gene are SNHLY and FYNNEI. The V and J ends lost 7 bases and 0 bases respectively, with 11 bases between them. The CDR3 DNA is TGTGCCAGCACCCGCGACAGTAGCACAGATACGCAGTATTTT. Its protein is CASTRDSSTDTQYF.